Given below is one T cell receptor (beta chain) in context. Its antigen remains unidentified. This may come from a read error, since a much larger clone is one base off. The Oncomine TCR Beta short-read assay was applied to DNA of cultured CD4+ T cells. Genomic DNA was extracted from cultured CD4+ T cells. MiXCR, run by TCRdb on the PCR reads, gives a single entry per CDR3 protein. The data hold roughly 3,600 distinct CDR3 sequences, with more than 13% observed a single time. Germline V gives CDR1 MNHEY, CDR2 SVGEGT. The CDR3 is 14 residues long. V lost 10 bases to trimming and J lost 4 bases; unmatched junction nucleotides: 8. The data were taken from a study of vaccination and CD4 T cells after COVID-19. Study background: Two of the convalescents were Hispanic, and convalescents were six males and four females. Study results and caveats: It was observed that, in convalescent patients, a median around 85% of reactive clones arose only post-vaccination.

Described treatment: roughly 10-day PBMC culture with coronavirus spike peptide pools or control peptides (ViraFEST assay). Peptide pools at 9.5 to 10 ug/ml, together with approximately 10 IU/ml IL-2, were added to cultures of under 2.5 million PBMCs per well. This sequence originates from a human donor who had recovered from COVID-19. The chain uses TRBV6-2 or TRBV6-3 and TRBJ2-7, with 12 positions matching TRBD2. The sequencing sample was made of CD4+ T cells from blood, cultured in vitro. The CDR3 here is CATRLAGDLYEQYF. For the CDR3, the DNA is TGTGCCACCAGACTAGCGGGGGACTTATACGAGCAGTACTTC.